This is a list of T cell receptor beta chains from one sample in a study of identical twins. TCRdb re-derived calls from the 5' RACE reads in MiXCR, one entry per CDR3 protein. This sample has hundreds of thousands of distinct CDR3 sequences, with roughly 6% found just once. The specimen sequenced was naive T cells sorted from blood. Receptors were obtained from a man younger than 35 in good health. The CDR3 runs from the conserved cysteine through the conserved F or W. Each record gives: J gene, clone size, D gene, V gene, CDR3 DNA, CDR3 protein. The D gene is left open where the match is weak. For some rows the clone size is stated as once, few or many, or as a class when expanded; others skip it.

J: TRBJ2-7; size: few; D: .; V: TRBV7-9; DNA: TGTGCCAGCAGCCCCGGGGGCAGTTCCTCCTACGAGCAGTACTTC; CDR3: CASSPGGSSSYEQYF
J: TRBJ2-7; size: many; D: TRBD1; V: TRBV29-1; DNA: TGCAGCGCCACCCCCGGGACAGGACTCTACGAGCAGTACTTC; CDR3: CSATPGTGLYEQYF
J: TRBJ1-4; size: many; D: .; V: TRBV29-1; DNA: TGCAGCGCCATATACAGGGTTCAGTTTTTT; CDR3: CSAIYRVQFF
J: TRBJ2-7; size: few; D: .; V: TRBV6-1; DNA: TGTGCCAGCAGCTTTACGGTCTGGGGTCACGAGCAGTACTTC; CDR3: CASSFTVWGHEQYF
J: TRBJ2-5; size: few; D: TRBD2; V: TRBV3-1; DNA: TGTGCCAGCACCTCTTACCCGGGACTAGCGGGAGGAGAGACCCAGTACTTC; CDR3: CASTSYPGLAGGETQYF
J: TRBJ2-2; size: many; D: TRBD1; V: TRBV29-1; DNA: TGCAGCGTCCGGGACAGTAACACCGGGGAGCTGTTTTTT; CDR3: CSVRDSNTGELFF
J: TRBJ2-7; size: many; D: .; V: TRBV6-2/TRBV6-3; DNA: TGTGCCAGCAGTTACCCGGGATTTTACGAGCAGTACTTC; CDR3: CASSYPGFYEQYF
J: TRBJ1-5; size: .; D: .; V: TRBV19; DNA: TGTGCCAGTAGTATTGCCAGGGGTAGCGATCAGCCCCAGCATTTT; CDR3: CASSIARGSDQPQHF
J: TRBJ1-4; size: .; D: .; V: TRBV7-9; DNA: TGTGCCAGCAGCTTAGCCGAACGGCCCAATGAAAAACTGTCTTTT; CDR3: CASSLAERPNEKLSF
J: TRBJ1-2; size: few; D: TRBD1; V: TRBV10-3; DNA: TGTGCCATCAGTGAGTCATTTGGGACAGAGGATGGCTACACCTTC; CDR3: CAISESFGTEDGYTF
J: TRBJ2-1; size: .; D: TRBD2; V: TRBV28; DNA: TGTGCCAGCTCCCTAATCGGACTAGCGGATAACAATGAGCAGTTCTTC; CDR3: CASSLIGLADNNEQFF
J: TRBJ1-1; size: many; D: .; V: TRBV2; DNA: TGTGCCAGCACTGACAAGTATGAAGCTTTCTTT; CDR3: CASTDKYEAFF
J: TRBJ2-1; size: few; D: .; V: TRBV7-3; DNA: TGTGCCAGCAGCTCAAGCCCTCGGGACGAGCAGTTCTTC; CDR3: CASSSSPRDEQFF
J: TRBJ1-2; size: many; D: TRBD1; V: TRBV4-1; DNA: TGCGCCAGCAGCCAAGACGACAGGGGGCCAATTGGCTACACCTTC; CDR3: CASSQDDRGPIGYTF
J: TRBJ2-3; size: .; D: .; V: TRBV7-9; DNA: TGTGCCAGCAGTTCGACGGAAAGCACAGATACGCAGTATTTT; CDR3: CASSSTESTDTQYF
J: TRBJ2-7; size: many; D: TRBD1; V: TRBV29-1; DNA: TGCAGCGTTGTGAAAACAGGGGCAGCCTACGAGCAGTACTTC; CDR3: CSVVKTGAAYEQYF
J: TRBJ2-2; size: few; D: .; V: TRBV6-2/TRBV6-3; DNA: TGTGCCAGCAGTTACATTCCCGGGGAGCTGTTTTTT; CDR3: CASSYIPGELFF
J: TRBJ2-7; size: many; D: .; V: TRBV12-3/TRBV12-4; DNA: TGTGCCAGCAGTTCGGACGGCTCCTACGAGCAGTACTTC; CDR3: CASSSDGSYEQYF
J: TRBJ1-1; size: many; D: TRBD1; V: TRBV12-3/TRBV12-4; DNA: TGTGCCAGCACAGTAGGACAGGGTAAACCGAACACTGAAGCTTTCTTT; CDR3: CASTVGQGKPNTEAFF
J: TRBJ2-5; size: many; D: TRBD1; V: TRBV5-1; DNA: TGCGCCAGCATCGCCGGGACAGGACGCCAAGAGACCCAGTACTTC; CDR3: CASIAGTGRQETQYF
J: TRBJ2-3; size: .; D: .; V: TRBV2; DNA: TGTGCCACCCTAGGGCTGCGCACAGATACGCAGTATTTT; CDR3: CATLGLRTDTQYF
J: TRBJ2-7; size: many; D: .; V: TRBV12-3/TRBV12-4; DNA: TGTGCCAGCAGTGCCTGGGACACTCTTTACGAGCAGTACTTC; CDR3: CASSAWDTLYEQYF
J: TRBJ2-3; size: .; D: TRBD2; V: TRBV7-8; DNA: TGTGCCAGCAGCTTATTTACCCTAGCGGCCAGCACAGATACGCAGTATTTT; CDR3: CASSLFTLAASTDTQYF
J: TRBJ2-1; size: many; D: .; V: TRBV5-1; DNA: TGCGCCAGCGGGGGGCCGGCCGGCAATGAGCAGTTCTTC; CDR3: CASGGPAGNEQFF
J: TRBJ2-1; size: many; D: TRBD2; V: TRBV5-1; DNA: TGCGCCAGCAGCGCCAGACGGACTAGCGTAGACAATGAGCAGTTCTTC; CDR3: CASSARRTSVDNEQFF
J: TRBJ2-5; size: few; D: .; V: TRBV3-1; DNA: TGTGCCAGCAGCCCCCTGGGGACCTGGGGAGAGACCCAGTACTTC; CDR3: CASSPLGTWGETQYF
J: TRBJ2-4; size: many; D: TRBD2; V: TRBV5-1; DNA: TGCGCCAGCAGCTTGGCAGGCGGACTAGCGGGAACTCTAGCCAAAAACATTCAGTACTTC; CDR3: CASSLAGGLAGTLAKNIQYF
J: TRBJ1-2; size: .; D: TRBD1; V: TRBV28; DNA: TGTGCCAGCAGTTTAATAACCGGGACAGGGAGTGGCTACACCTTC; CDR3: CASSLITGTGSGYTF
J: TRBJ2-3; size: many; D: .; V: TRBV6-1; DNA: TGTGCCAGCATGCAGTTCGAAGGCACAGATACGCAGTATTTT; CDR3: CASMQFEGTDTQYF
J: TRBJ2-3; size: many; D: TRBD1; V: TRBV9; DNA: TGTGCCAGCAGCGTAGGACAGGGAGTGTCTGCGGATACGCAGTATTTT; CDR3: CASSVGQGVSADTQYF
J: TRBJ1-1; size: .; D: .; V: TRBV12-3/TRBV12-4; DNA: TGTGCCAGCAGTTCAACCCCTCGCTGGGCGGCTTTCTTT; CDR3: CASSSTPRWAAFF
J: TRBJ2-7; size: few; D: TRBD1; V: TRBV11-2; DNA: TGTGCCAGCAGGCCCCCGGGACAGGGCTACTACGAGCAGTACTTC; CDR3: CASRPPGQGYYEQYF
J: TRBJ2-5; size: .; D: .; V: TRBV6-6; DNA: TGTGCCAGCAAAGGGCTTGAGACCCAGTACTTC; CDR3: CASKGLETQYF
J: TRBJ2-2; size: many; D: .; V: TRBV12-3/TRBV12-4; DNA: TGTGCCAGCAGTCCTGGGTTCGGGGAGCTGTTTTTT; CDR3: CASSPGFGELFF
J: TRBJ2-7; size: many; D: TRBD1; V: TRBV19; DNA: TGTGCCAGTAGTCCCCGGGACAGGGGGCCCTACGAGCAGTACTTC; CDR3: CASSPRDRGPYEQYF
J: TRBJ1-5; size: few; D: .; V: TRBV25-1; DNA: TGTGCCAGCAGTGAACAGGGGATGACTCAGCCCCAGCATTTT; CDR3: CASSEQGMTQPQHF
J: TRBJ2-7; size: few; D: TRBD1; V: TRBV7-8; DNA: TGTGCCAGCAGCCCGGCGACAGGGGTGGTCCACGAGCAGTACTTC; CDR3: CASSPATGVVHEQYF
J: TRBJ1-5; size: many; D: .; V: TRBV6-2/TRBV6-3; DNA: TGTGCCAGCAGTTTACATAGTAGCAATCAGCCCCAGCATTTT; CDR3: CASSLHSSNQPQHF
J: TRBJ1-1; size: .; D: .; V: TRBV20-1; DNA: TGCAGTGCTAGAGATGGGTCCCGAAACCCTGAAGCTTTCTTT; CDR3: CSARDGSRNPEAFF
J: TRBJ2-3; size: many; D: .; V: TRBV3-1; DNA: TGTGCCAGCAGTCCCTCGGGATTGACAGATACGCAGTATTTT; CDR3: CASSPSGLTDTQYF
J: TRBJ2-3; size: few; D: TRBD2; V: TRBV15; DNA: TGTGCCACCAGCAGAGGCGGGAGGGACACAGATACGCAGTATTTT; CDR3: CATSRGGRDTDTQYF
J: TRBJ2-1; size: few; D: TRBD2; V: TRBV4-1; DNA: TGCGCCAGCAGCCAAGATCGAACTAGCGGGAGAGGGTTCTTC; CDR3: CASSQDRTSGRGFF
J: TRBJ2-3; size: many; D: .; V: TRBV6-5; DNA: TGTGCCAGCAGTTACCGAGGACAGACGGACTACCCGGGCGATACGCAGTATTTT; CDR3: CASSYRGQTDYPGDTQYF
J: TRBJ2-1; size: .; D: .; V: TRBV5-1; DNA: TGCGCCAGCAGCCCGAATTTAAATGAGCAGTTCTTC; CDR3: CASSPNLNEQFF
J: TRBJ2-5; size: many; D: TRBD2; V: TRBV10-3; DNA: TGTGCCATCACCCCGAGCGGGAGGGCCGAGACCCAGTACTTC; CDR3: CAITPSGRAETQYF
J: TRBJ2-5; size: .; D: TRBD2; V: TRBV6-6; DNA: TGTGCCAGCAGGGCGACTAGCGAGACCCAGTACTTC; CDR3: CASRATSETQYF
J: TRBJ2-2; size: few; D: .; V: TRBV19; DNA: TGTGCCAGTAGTATAGATCCTGGGGTCATCAACACCGGGGAGCTGTTTTTT; CDR3: CASSIDPGVINTGELFF
J: TRBJ2-2; size: few; D: .; V: TRBV6-5; DNA: TGTGCCAGCAGTCCTCAGGGGGAGCTGTTTTTT; CDR3: CASSPQGELFF
J: TRBJ2-7; size: many; D: TRBD2; V: TRBV6-2/TRBV6-3; DNA: TGTGCCAGCAGTGGACTAGGGAGCGAGCAGTACTTC; CDR3: CASSGLGSEQYF
J: TRBJ2-7; size: few; D: .; V: TRBV30; DNA: TGTGCCTGGAGTGGGTGGCAGGGAGAAGACGAGCAGTACTTC; CDR3: CAWSGWQGEDEQYF
J: TRBJ2-1; size: few; D: .; V: TRBV6-5; DNA: TGTGCCAGCAGTTCCTGGGACCGCGCCGATGAGCAGTTCTTC; CDR3: CASSSWDRADEQFF